Listed below are T cell receptor beta chains from one sample, sequenced in a study of identical twins. Using its own MiXCR run on the 5' RACE reads, TCRdb lists one record per CDR3 protein. The sample holds about 810,000 distinct CDR3 sequences, roughly an eighth seen once. This sample also belongs to another study, concerning yellow fever vaccine responses in identical twins.

The specimen sequenced was PBMCs. Receptors were obtained from a woman in her late teens or twenties in good health. Each CDR3 is given with its conserved first and last residue. Only some rows state a clone size, as once, few, many or a class for expanded clones.

v_gene,j_gene,len,abundance,CDR3aa
TRBV5-1,TRBJ2-2,17,many,CASGTSLAGANTGELFF
TRBV10-3,TRBJ2-3,15,many,CAISDGKAVADTQYF
TRBV24-1,TRBJ2-2,15,few,CAIQTSGRAPGELFF
TRBV7-2,TRBJ1-3,14,few,CASSLWVTGNTIYF
TRBV7-8,TRBJ2-6,16,few,CASSPERSSGANVLTF
TRBV5-1,TRBJ2-1,16,few,CASSLGDSGAYNEQFF
TRBV5-4,TRBJ2-3,18,.,CASSLDGGLAGRTDTQYF
TRBV5-1,TRBJ1-2,15,many,CASSLDGQENYGYTF
TRBV6-2/TRBV6-3,TRBJ2-1,21,few,CASSSGLLGLKISPIFHEQFF
TRBV24-1,TRBJ2-5,15,many,CATSDFGQGQETQYF
TRBV14,TRBJ2-3,16,.,CASSHNSGMGTDTQYF
TRBV2,TRBJ2-2,15,.,CASSEAGGRAGELFF
TRBV20-1,TRBJ2-3,10,.,CSGGTDTQYF
TRBV29-1,TRBJ2-7,14,few,CSVGQAAGVYEQYF
TRBV7-3,TRBJ2-1,15,few,CASSLIPPPSNEQFF
TRBV29-1,TRBJ2-2,13,few,CSVRQDNTGELFF
TRBV5-6,TRBJ2-5,14,few,CASSSYGTEETQYF
TRBV11-2,TRBJ2-3,14,.,CASSFQGQKDTQYF
TRBV7-6,TRBJ2-1,17,few,CASSSWTSSTTGDEQFF
TRBV3-1,TRBJ2-3,15,few,CASSQEGQLTDTQYF
TRBV6-1,TRBJ1-5,15,many,CATKPWGRGNQPQHF
TRBV19,TRBJ2-1,13,few,CASSMGVYNEQFF
TRBV5-1,TRBJ1-1,17,many,CASSLEGAGEFLTEAFF
TRBV15,TRBJ1-5,13,.,CATSSDRSQPQHF
TRBV20-1,TRBJ2-2,15,few,CSADRAGKTTGELFF
TRBV7-3,TRBJ2-2,15,.,CASSSPLLGTGELFF